This entry describes one T cell receptor (beta chain). What it recognizes is unknown. The CDR3 does not end in the conserved phenylalanine or tryptophan, so this is likely a read error. The data stem from a study of tumor and adjacent non-tumor tissue in lung cancer. In the study overall: The cohort had 12 to 13 adenocarcinoma, a couple of squamous cell and 1 small cell patients.

The CDR3 runs 13 residues. Per germline, CDR1 SQVTM and CDR2 ANQGSEA. A modified ARM-PCR protocol with three rounds of nested PCR amplified TCRbeta. TCRdb reprocessed the multiplex PCR reads via MiXCR and lists one record per CDR3 protein. The profile shows 90,000 to 130,000 distinct CDR3 sequences, 84% of them singletons. Whole-study findings and limits: Tumor tissue had significantly higher TCR diversity than normal lung. Tumor repertoires had a smaller top 100 clone share than normal lung. Tumor TCR diversity, when higher, was linked to shorter survival.

RNA was extracted from bulk tissue without any cell sorting. The source material was lung tumor tissue. This chain joins TRBV29-1 and TRBJ1-1, with D unclear. This clonotype originated in a man between 65 and 85 years old with non-small cell lung cancer. CDR3 sequence: CSVEGGVTLVAFL. The CDR3 DNA reads TGTAGCGTTGAAGGTGGGGTAACCTTAGTCGCTTTCCTT.